Shown below are 6 T cell receptor beta chains from a single sample sequenced in a study of T cell responses to AZD1222 COVID-19 vaccine. Only in-frame clones appear in the TCRdb table, and some are missing; sequencing was by immunoSEQ multiplex PCR. The sample lists 97,000 or so clones, 86% occurring once. Material: peripheral blood, obtained on day 0 of AZD1222 vaccination. The receptors here all came from an adult in good health.

The chain couples TRBV6-2 or TRBV6-3 to TRBJ2-1, with 14 bases that match TRBD2. The junction had 5 bases not matched to a gene; V was cut back by 6 bases and J by 7 bases. The CDR3 contains 15 residues. Germline CDR1 MNHEY, CDR2 SVGEGT. The CDR3 loop is CASSTGTSGSNEQFF. The DNA for the CDR3 is TGTGCCAGCAGCACAGGGACTAGCGGGAGTAATGAGCAGTTCTTC.

The J gene is TRBJ1-5, the V gene TRBV29-1, with 7 bases fitting TRBD1. The V gene's germline CDR1 is SQVTM and CDR2 ANQGSEA. The V segment lost 6 bases and the J segment 7 bases; nucleotides outside the gene matches: 9. There are 13 residues in the CDR3. The DNA of the CDR3 is TGCAGCGTAATGGCATTACAGGGGCAGCCCCAGCATTTT. It is translated as CSVMALQGQPQHF.

The chain couples TRBV7-2 to TRBJ2-2; possibly TRBD1 for D (6 bases). Trimming removed 5 bases at V and 2 bases at J, with 12 bases between. The CDR3 spans 15 residues. In germline, CDR1 is SGHTA, CDR2 FQGNSA. The CDR3: CASSPTTGNTGELFF. Here the CDR3 DNA reads TGTGCCAGCAGCCCAACGACAGGAAACACCGGGGAGCTGTTTTTT.

The chain employs TRBV2 and TRBJ1-3; 8 bases align to TRBD1. Germline V lookup: CDR1 SNHLY, CDR2 FYNNEI. The CDR3 loop spans 15 amino acids. The trim removed 8 bases at V and 4 bases at J, leaving 10 bases unmatched. CDR3 nucleotides: TGTGCCAGCGGACAGGGAGGGTCTCTGGGAAACACCATATATTTT. Protein product: CASGQGGSLGNTIYF.

This clone was recorded only once. This chain connects TRBV7-2 to TRBJ2-1; 7 bases map to TRBD1. Per germline, CDR1 SGHTA and CDR2 FQGNSA. V shed 5 bases and J 7 bases; nucleotides not matched to a gene: 8. This CDR3 has 14 residues. CDR3 DNA: TGTGCCAGCAGCCCTCGGACAGGTATGAATGAGCAGTTCTTC. This gives the protein CASSPRTGMNEQFF.

The chain couples TRBV28 to TRBJ1-2, with D hard to call. This CDR3 spans 14 amino acids. Trimming left V 4 bases short and J 2 bases short, with 11 bases between. Germline V lookup: CDR1 MDHEN, CDR2 SYDVKM. The CDR3 loop reads CASSSPQLNYGYTF. In DNA form, the CDR3 reads TGTGCCAGCAGTTCTCCCCAATTAAACTATGGCTACACCTTC.